A single sample is the source of the 22 T cell receptor beta chains below, sequenced in a study of cytomegalovirus exposure and HLA in healthy donors. Primers included in the PCR were 60 Vbeta and 13 Jbeta primers. Using immunoSEQ multiplex PCR, the repertoire was profiled, and TCRdb retains in-frame clones only, with some absent. The repertoire table contains about 130,000 clones. Material for sequencing was PBMCs. The receptors were sampled from a woman aged 40 to 55 in good health and CMV-seropositive.

The chain combines TRBV11-2 with TRBJ2-1; 7 bases map to TRBD2. The CDR3 length is 12 residues. Germline CDR1 reads SGHAT; CDR2 reads FQNNGV. V lost 4 bases to trimming and J lost 13 bases; unmatched junction nucleotides: 7. CDR3 nucleotide sequence: TGTGCCAGCAGCTCGGGACTACTAAGTCAGTTCTTC. This translates into CASSSGLLSQFF.

This chain links TRBV29-1 with TRBJ2-1, with 10 bases aligning to TRBD1. Trimming took 2 bases from V and 6 from J; bases not matched to a gene: 16. From germline, CDR1 is SQVTM and CDR2 ANQGSEA. The CDR3 runs to 18 residues. CDR3 bases: TGCAGCGTTGAAAGGGACAGGGGAAGCGGAACACTCCGCAATGAGCAGTTCTTC. Protein product: CSVERDRGSGTLRNEQFF.

This chain connects TRBV4-2 to TRBJ2-5; tentative D call: TRBD2 (6 bases). The V gene lost 4 bases and the J gene lost 1 base, with 13 bases spanning the gap. The V gene's germline CDR1 is LGHNA and CDR2 YNFKEQ. The CDR3 totals 15 residues. As DNA, the CDR3 is TGTGCCAGCAGCCTGACTAGTGCCCTCCAAGAGACCCAGTACTTC. Translated: CASSLTSALQETQYF.

The chain combines TRBV11-3 with TRBJ2-1, with D possibly TRBD2 on 6 matching bases. With 3 bases removed from V and 0 bases from J, the gap between germline ends came to 6 bases. CDR3 length equals 14 residues. CDR1 is SGHNT, CDR2 YENEEA, per germline. CDR3 sequence: CASSLGGSYNEQFF. The DNA for the CDR3 is TGTGCCAGCAGCTTGGGGGGCTCCTACAATGAGCAGTTCTTC.

The V call is TRBV6-5, the J call TRBJ2-5; 8 bases are shared with TRBD1. This CDR3 comprises 14 residues. Unmatched junction bases numbered 5, after V lost 6 bases and J lost 2 bases. Germline CDR1 MNHEY, CDR2 SVGAGI. CDR3 sequence reads: CASSLGTGQETQYF. The CDR3 DNA is TGTGCCAGCAGCCTGGGGACAGGACAAGAGACCCAGTACTTC.

In nucleotides, the CDR3 is TGTGCCAGCAGTTTTGGTTCCGGGTTCTATGGCTACACCTTC. Amino acid sequence: CASSFGSGFYGYTF. This sequence joins TRBV27 and TRBJ1-2; D gene uncertain. This CDR3 is 14 amino acids long. Trimming removed 3 bases at V and 4 bases at J, with 12 bases between. CDR1 is MNHEY, CDR2 SMNVEV, per germline (reference sequence).

The CDR3 coding sequence is TGTGCCAGCAGTTACGGGGACAGGTGGAGGAACACTGAAGCTTTCTTT. Its protein is CASSYGDRWRNTEAFF. The chain employs TRBV6-5 and TRBJ1-1, with TRBD1 matching 8 bases. Trimming at V came to 2 bases and at J to 1 base, leaving 6 bases not matched to a gene. This CDR3 spans 16 amino acids. CDR1 is MNHEY, CDR2 SVGAGI, per germline.

This chain connects TRBV11-1 to TRBJ1-1, with unresolved D. CDR1 is SGHAT and CDR2 is FQDESV in the germline V gene (reference sequence). Trimming pared 3 bases from V and 2 bases from J, leaving 4 bases between. The CDR3 contains 12 residues. Here the CDR3 DNA reads TGTGCCAGCAGCTTTTCTAACACTGAAGCTTTCTTT. Its translation is CASSFSNTEAFF.

The genes are TRBV19 and TRBJ2-1; D unresolved. Germline V gene lookup returns CDR1 LNHDA and CDR2 SQIVND (reference sequence). Trimming took off 1 base at V and 9 bases at J, with 13 bases between the two ends. The CDR3 is 14 amino acids. CDR3 sequence: CASSIVDSYGEQFF. The CDR3 region has the DNA TGTGCCAGTAGTATAGTGGATAGCTACGGTGAGCAGTTCTTC.

The chain carries TRBV25-1 and TRBJ1-2, with 8 bases identical to TRBD1. Germline V gene lookup returns CDR1 MGHDK and CDR2 SYGVNS. The CDR3 runs 15 residues. Trimming cost V 8 bases and J 2 bases; bases outside gene matches: 10. CDR3 in DNA: TGTGCCAGCGCCCCCGGGACAGGTGACAACTATGGCTACACCTTC. Translation gives CASAPGTGDNYGYTF.

This sequence joins TRBV5-1 and TRBJ1-1, with a tentative D call TRBD1 (5 bases). CDR1 and CDR2 (germline): SGHRS, YFSETQ. Trimming removed 1 base from V and 1 base from J, with 8 bases in between. The CDR3 consists of 14 residues. CDR3 loop: CASSLMGRNTEAFF. The CDR3 DNA reads TGCGCCAGCAGCTTGATGGGGCGGAACACTGAAGCTTTCTTT.

This chain links TRBV23-1 with TRBJ1-1, with D possibly being TRBD1 (5 bases). TRBV23-1 is designated an ORF whose function remains uncertain. CDR3 length: 13 amino acids. Trimming left V 3 bases short and J 11 bases short, with 16 bases between. CDR3 nucleotide sequence: TGCGCCAGCAGTCAGAACAGGCTCGGTATGGCTTTCTTT. Its translation is CASSQNRLGMAFF.

V is TRBV29-1 and J is TRBJ1-1; 7 nucleotides line up with TRBD1. This CDR3 has 12 residues. V was clipped by 4 bases and J by 3 bases; unmatched bases: 2. Per the germline V gene, CDR1 is SQVTM and CDR2 is ANQGSEA. CDR3 in DNA: TGCAGCGTTGTGACAGGGTACACTGAAGCTTTCTTT. Protein sequence: CSVVTGYTEAFF.

The chain combines TRBV28 with TRBJ1-1; no definite D call. Germline lookup yields CDR1 MDHEN and CDR2 SYDVKM. The CDR3 consists of 15 residues. Trimming cost V 2 bases and J 0 bases, with 10 bases left between them. DNA for the CDR3: TGTGCCAGCAGTTTAGTCAGAACCCTGAACACTGAAGCTTTCTTT. As protein: CASSLVRTLNTEAFF.

The rearrangement links TRBV7-9 to TRBJ2-1; D is unclear. The CDR3 totals 14 residues. Per germline, CDR1 SEHNR and CDR2 FQNEAQ (reference sequence). V was pared by 10 bases and J by 0 bases, with 13 bases between. The CDR3 loop is CATQNAISYNEQFF. In nucleotides, the CDR3 is TGTGCCACCCAGAACGCAATCTCCTACAATGAGCAGTTCTTC.

The chain is built from TRBV19 and TRBJ1-2; the D is unclear. The germline CDR1 and CDR2 sequences are LNHDA and SQIVND (reference sequence). This CDR3 region has 10 residues. V shed 9 bases and J shed 6 bases, with 8 bases lying between them. CDR3 sequence (DNA): TGTGCCAGCTACCTGGATGGCTACACCTTC. It codes for CASYLDGYTF.

V and J are TRBV6-1 and TRBJ1-2, with D perhaps matching TRBD1 (5 bases). V lost 5 bases to trimming and J lost 8 bases, with 9 bases between them. This CDR3 comprises 11 residues. Looked up from germline, CDR1 is MNHNS and CDR2 is SASEGT. The CDR3 sequence is CASSLGGGYTF. The CDR3 nucleotides read TGTGCCAGCAGTCTCGGGGGAGGCTACACCTTC.

This chain joins TRBV25-1 and TRBJ1-5; 7 bases line up with TRBD1. V lost 3 bases, J lost 4 bases, and 3 bases stayed unmatched. Germline lookup yields CDR1 MGHDK and CDR2 SYGVNS. This CDR3 has 14 residues. The CDR3 DNA is TGTGCCAGCAGTGATGGACAGGTTAATCAGCCCCAGCATTTT. It translates to CASSDGQVNQPQHF.

The chain carries TRBV18 and TRBJ2-1; 7 bases fit TRBD1. Trimming at V came to 6 bases and at J to 9 bases, leaving 5 bases not matched to a gene. Germline V lookup: CDR1 KGHSH, CDR2 LQKENI. CDR3 length: 12 residues. CDR3: CASSRQGAEQFF. The CDR3 DNA is TGTGCCAGCTCGCGACAGGGTGCTGAGCAGTTCTTC.

The chain couples TRBV18 to TRBJ1-5, with a tentative D call TRBD1 (5 bases). V was shortened by 5 bases and J by 2 bases, with 10 bases between the two germline ends. This CDR3 comprises 14 residues. Germline CDR1 KGHSH, CDR2 LQKENI. CDR3 loop: CASSYGQRNQPQHF. The CDR3 DNA reads TGTGCCAGCTCATACGGACAACGCAATCAGCCCCAGCATTTT.

The V and J genes are TRBV19 and TRBJ1-5, with TRBD1 matching 10 bases. The germline V gene encodes CDR1 LNHDA and CDR2 SQIVND (reference sequence). The CDR3 is 14 residues long. The V gene end was trimmed by 6 bases and the J gene end by 9 bases; junction bases not matched to a gene: 8. CDR3 in DNA: TGTGCCAGTAGAGGGACAGGGGCGCTATGGCCCCAGCATTTT. Translating gives CASRGTGALWPQHF.

V usage is TRBV18 and J usage is TRBJ2-7; D call uncertain. CDR3 length: 13 amino acids. Trimming took 0 bases from V and 4 from J, leaving 7 bases between them. Germline V CDR1 and CDR2: KGHSH, LQKENI. The CDR3 spells CASSPPTDYEQYF. The CDR3 nucleotides read TGTGCCAGCTCACCACCTACTGATTACGAGCAGTACTTC.